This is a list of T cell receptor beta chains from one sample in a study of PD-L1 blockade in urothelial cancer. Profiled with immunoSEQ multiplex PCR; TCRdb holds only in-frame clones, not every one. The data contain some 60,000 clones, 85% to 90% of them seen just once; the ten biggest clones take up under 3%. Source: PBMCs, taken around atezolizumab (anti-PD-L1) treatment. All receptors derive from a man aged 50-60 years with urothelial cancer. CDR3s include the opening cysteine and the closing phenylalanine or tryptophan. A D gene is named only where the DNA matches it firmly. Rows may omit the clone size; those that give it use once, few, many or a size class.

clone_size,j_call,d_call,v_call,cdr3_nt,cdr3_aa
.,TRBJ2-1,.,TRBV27,TGTGCCAGCAGTCCCGACAGGATCTACAATGAGCAGTTCTTC,CASSPDRIYNEQFF
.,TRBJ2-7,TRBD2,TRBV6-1,TGTGCCAGCAGTGGGATGACTAGCGGCTACGAGCAGTACTTC,CASSGMTSGYEQYF
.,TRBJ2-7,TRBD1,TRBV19,TGTGCCAGTAGTACCCGACAGGGAGAGGACGAGCAGTACTTC,CASSTRQGEDEQYF
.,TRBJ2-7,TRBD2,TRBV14,TGTGCCAGCAGCCAAGATACCGGACTAGCGGGGACCTACGAGCAGTACTTC,CASSQDTGLAGTYEQYF
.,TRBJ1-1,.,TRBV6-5,TGTGCCAGCAGTTCCAACAGGAAGTCGAACACTGAAGCTTTCTTT,CASSSNRKSNTEAFF
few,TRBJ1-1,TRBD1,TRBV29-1,TGCAGCGCCGGGACAGGGGGGAACACTGAAGCTTTCTTT,CSAGTGGNTEAFF
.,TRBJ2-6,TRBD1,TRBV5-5,TGTGCCAGCTCGGGACAGCCCCTCTCTGGGGCCAACGTCCTGACTTTC,CASSGQPLSGANVLTF
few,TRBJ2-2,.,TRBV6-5,TGTGCCAGCAGTCCAAGCAGGTCCGGGGAGCTGTTTTTT,CASSPSRSGELFF
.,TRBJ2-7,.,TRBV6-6,TGTGCCAGCAGGAGACCGGACAATCTATACGAGCAGTACTTC,CASRRPDNLYEQYF
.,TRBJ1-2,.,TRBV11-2,TGTGCCAGCAGCTTAGTTGATGGAGGGCTAGACTATGGCTACACCTTC,CASSLVDGGLDYGYTF
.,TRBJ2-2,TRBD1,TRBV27,TGTGCCAGCAAGGTCTCACTGCGGGACAGGGGCTTGGCAAGGGAAACCGGGGAGCTGTTTTTT,CASKVSLRDRGLARETGELFF
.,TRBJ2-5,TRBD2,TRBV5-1,TGCGCCAGCAGCTTGGGAGCGGGAGGGCGAGAGACCCAGTACTTC,CASSLGAGGRETQYF
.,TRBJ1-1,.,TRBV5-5,TGTGCCAGCAGCTTATTAGGGAGCGGGAACACTGAAGCTTTCTTT,CASSLLGSGNTEAFF
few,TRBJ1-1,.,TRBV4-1,TGCGCCAGCAGCCAGTATCGTTCGGGTGGTGAAGCTTTCTTT,CASSQYRSGGEAFF
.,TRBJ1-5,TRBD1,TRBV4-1,TGCGCCAGCAGCCAACAACAGGGGCAGCCCCAGCATTTT,CASSQQQGQPQHF
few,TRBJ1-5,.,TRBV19,TGTGCCAGTAGTTTGGACAGTCGGGCCCAGCATTTT,CASSLDSRAQHF
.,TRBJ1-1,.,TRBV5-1,TGCGCCAGCAAGGGGACAAGGAACACTGAAGCTTTCTTT,CASKGTRNTEAFF
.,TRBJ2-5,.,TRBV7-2,TGTGCCAGCAGCTCCGGTTTGAGAGGAGAGACCCAGTACTTC,CASSSGLRGETQYF
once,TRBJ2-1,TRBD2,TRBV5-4,TGTGCCAGCAGCCTAGCGGGAGGCCGGGCTCGAAATGAGCAGTTCTTC,CASSLAGGRARNEQFF
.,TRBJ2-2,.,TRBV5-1,TGCGCCAGCAGCAGGGGTGACACCGGGGAGCTGTTTTTT,CASSRGDTGELFF
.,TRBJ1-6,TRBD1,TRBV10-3,TGTGCCATCAGTGGGACAGGTAATTCACCCCTCCACTTT,CAISGTGNSPLHF
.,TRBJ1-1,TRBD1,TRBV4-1,TGCGCCAGCAGCCAAGCCCCAGGGGGGACCACTGAAGCTTTCTTT,CASSQAPGGTTEAFF
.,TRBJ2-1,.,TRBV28,TGTGCCAGCAGTTTATTTACAGGGACCGGGGCGGGTTGTGAGCAGTTCTTC,CASSLFTGTGAGCEQFF
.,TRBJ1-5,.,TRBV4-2,TGTGCCAGCAGCCAAGATCCGTTCCAGAGCAATCAGCCCCAGCATTTT,CASSQDPFQSNQPQHF
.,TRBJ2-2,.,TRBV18,TGTGCCAGCTCACTCGGCAGGGACACCGGGGAGCTGTTTTTT,CASSLGRDTGELFF
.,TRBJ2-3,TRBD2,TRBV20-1,TGCAGTGCTAGGACTAGCTTAACGCAGTATTTT,CSARTSLTQYF
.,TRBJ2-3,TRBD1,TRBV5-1,TGCGCCAGCAGCCTGGGGACAGGGGCAGATACGCAGTATTTT,CASSLGTGADTQYF
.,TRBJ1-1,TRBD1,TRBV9,TGTGCCAGCAGCGCCAACAGGGGGCGTACTGAAGCTTTCTTT,CASSANRGRTEAFF
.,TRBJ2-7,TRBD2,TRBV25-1,TGTGCCAGCAACCCGGAGTATACGGGAGGGCCGTACGAGCAGTACTTC,CASNPEYTGGPYEQYF
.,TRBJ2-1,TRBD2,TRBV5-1,TGCGCCAGCAGCCCGGGACTAGCGGCTTACAATGAGCAGTTCTTC,CASSPGLAAYNEQFF
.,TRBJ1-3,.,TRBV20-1,TGCAGTGCTACCCGTGGAAACACCATATATTTT,CSATRGNTIYF
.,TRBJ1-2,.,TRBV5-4,TGTGCCAGCAGCTTGGCAACGGGCAGGACAGCTTATGGCTACACCTTC,CASSLATGRTAYGYTF
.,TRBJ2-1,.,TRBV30,TGTGCCTGGAGTAGCGGAACCAGCTCCTACAATGAGCAGTTCTTC,CAWSSGTSSYNEQFF
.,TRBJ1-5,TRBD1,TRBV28,TGTGCCAGCAGTAACTCACAGGGGGGAAATCAGCCCCAGCATTTT,CASSNSQGGNQPQHF
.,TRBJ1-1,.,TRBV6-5,TGTGCCAGCAGTTATGAGGGAGGGACTGAAGCTTTCTTT,CASSYEGGTEAFF
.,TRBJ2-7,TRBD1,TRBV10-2,TGCGCCAGCAGTGAGGTACCCGGGACAGGGTCTTCCGAGCAGTACTTC,CASSEVPGTGSSEQYF